One sample yielded the 2 T cell receptor beta chains listed below, sequenced in a study of blood T cell repertoires in COVID-19. Produced via immunoSEQ multiplex PCR; TCRdb's table is partial and in-frame only. The sample consists of around 200,000 clones, roughly 77% of them appearing once. Sequencing was performed on peripheral blood. Receptor source: a woman in her 40s with COVID-19, enrolled during active disease.

The chain links TRBV7-8 to TRBJ1-2; D call uncertain. Germline-derived CDR1 and CDR2 are SGHVS and FQNEAQ. CDR3 length: 14 residues. With 5 bases removed from V and 8 bases from J, the gap between germline ends came to 18 bases. CDR3 in amino acids: CASSLGEGLRGYTF. CDR3 DNA: TGTGCCAGCAGCCTCGGGGAGGGCCTAAGGGGCTACACCTTC.

In this sample, this clone turned up once. The chain uses TRBV10-3 and TRBJ2-7; D is possibly TRBD1 (5 bases). V was pared by 8 bases and J by 1 base, with 12 bases between. The CDR3 extends over 13 amino acids. Germline CDR1 and CDR2: ENHRY and SYGVKD. CDR3 DNA: TGTGCCATCTCCCCCAACAGGTCCTACGAGCAGTACTTC. It specifies CAISPNRSYEQYF.